These T cell receptor gamma chains were read from a single sample in a study of Vδ1+ human thymocytes. TCRdb made new clone calls on the multiplex PCR reads using CATT. Among about 36,000 gamma-chain clones, over 20% were seen once, and the ten largest hold less than 2%. Source material: Vdelta1+ gamma-delta thymocytes from the thymus. Receptor source: a girl under three years old who had congenital heart surgery. CDR3s include the opening cysteine and the closing phenylalanine or tryptophan. Clone size is given for some rows only: seen once, a few or many times, or a class if the clone is expanded.

TRGV9	-	TRGJP1	14	TGTGCCTTGTGGGAGGTGTATCAAGGTTGGTTCAAGATATTT	CALWEVYQGWFKIF
TRGV9	few	TRGJ1/TRGJ2	12	TGTGCCTTGTGGGAGGCCCAAGGCGAGAAACTCTTT	CALWEAQGEKLF
TRGV2	few	TRGJ1/TRGJ2	18	TGTGCCACCTGGGACGGGCTAAGGACCTACCTCGGCTATTATAAGAAACTCTTT	CATWDGLRTYLGYYKKLF
TRGV8	-	TRGJ1/TRGJ2	13	TGTGCCACCTGGGCCCAGACTTATTATAAGAAACTCTTT	CATWAQTYYKKLF
TRGV2	few	TRGJ1/TRGJ2	13	TGTGCCACCTGGGATGGGCCTTTGTATAAGAAACTCTTT	CATWDGPLYKKLF
TRGV2	-	TRGJ1/TRGJ2	14	TGTGCCACCTGGGACGGCACGGATTATTATAAGAAACTCTTT	CATWDGTDYYKKLF
TRGV8	-	TRGJ1/TRGJ2	14	TGTGCCACCTGGGATAGGCCGTCTTATTATAAGAAACTCTTT	CATWDRPSYYKKLF
TRGV8	few	TRGJ1/TRGJ2	13	TGTGCCACCTGGGACCTTTTGGGGTATAAGAAACTCTTT	CATWDLLGYKKLF
TRGV4	few	TRGJ1/TRGJ2	14	TGTGCCACCTGGGATGGGGTGGGTTATTATAAGAAACTCTTT	CATWDGVGYYKKLF
TRGV3	-	TRGJ1/TRGJ2	11	TGTGCCACCTGGGACAGGCGTCGGAAACTCTTT	CATWDRRRKLF
TRGV2	few	TRGJ1/TRGJ2	13	TGTGCCACCTGGGACTCCCAAGGATATAAGAAACTCTTT	CATWDSQGYKKLF
TRGV9	-	TRGJP2	15	TGTGCCTTGTGGGTTATGGTATACGGTGATTGGATCAAGACGTTT	CALWVMVYGDWIKTF
TRGV3	few	TRGJ1/TRGJ2	10	TGTGCCACCTGGGACACGAAGAAACTCTTT	CATWDTKKLF
TRGV9	-	TRGJ1/TRGJ2	14	TGTGCCTTGTGGGAGGTGCGTGTAGGCTATAAGAAACTCTTT	CALWEVRVGYKKLF
TRGV9	few	TRGJP2	15	TGTGCCTTGTGGGAGAGCCCAGTTGAGTATTGGATCAAGACGTTT	CALWESPVEYWIKTF
TRGV5	few	TRGJ1/TRGJ2	14	TGTGCCACCTGGGACAGAAGGGTTGATTATAAGAAACTCTTT	CATWDRRVDYKKLF
TRGV8	-	TRGJ1/TRGJ2	14	TGTGCCACCTGGGATAGAGGTTGTTATTATAAGAAACTCTTT	CATWDRGCYYKKLF
TRGV9	-	TRGJ1/TRGJ2	14	TGTGCCTTGTGGGAGGCGGGAGGTTATTATAAGAAACTCTTT	CALWEAGGYYKKLF
TRGV9	few	TRGJ1/TRGJ2	12	TGTGCCTTGTGGGAGGTGCGACGATTGAAACTCTTT	CALWEVRRLKLF
TRGV2	few	TRGJ1/TRGJ2	13	TGTGCCACCTGGGAGACGGTATATTATAAGAAACTCTTT	CATWETVYYKKLF